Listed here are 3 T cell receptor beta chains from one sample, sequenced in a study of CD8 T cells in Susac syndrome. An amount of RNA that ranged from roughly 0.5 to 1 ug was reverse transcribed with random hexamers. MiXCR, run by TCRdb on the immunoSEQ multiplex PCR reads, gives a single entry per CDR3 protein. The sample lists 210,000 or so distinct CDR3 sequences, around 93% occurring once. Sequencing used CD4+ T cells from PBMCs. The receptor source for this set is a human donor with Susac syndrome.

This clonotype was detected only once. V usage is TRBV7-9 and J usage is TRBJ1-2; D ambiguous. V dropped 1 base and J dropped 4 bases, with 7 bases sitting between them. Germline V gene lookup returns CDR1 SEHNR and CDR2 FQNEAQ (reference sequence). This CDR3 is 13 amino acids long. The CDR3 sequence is CASSLGGVYGYTF. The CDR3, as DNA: TGTGCCAGCAGCTTAGGGGGAGTCTATGGCTACACCTTC.

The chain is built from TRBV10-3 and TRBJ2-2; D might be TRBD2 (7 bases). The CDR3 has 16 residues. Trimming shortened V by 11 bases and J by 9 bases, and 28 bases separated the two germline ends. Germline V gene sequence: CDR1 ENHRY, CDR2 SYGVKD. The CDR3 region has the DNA TGTGCCTCTTCAGGGGAAGCGGCGGGGGCGATCCGGGAGCTGTTTTTT. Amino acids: CASSGEAAGAIRELFF.

For the CDR3, the DNA is TGTGCCACGACGCTACAGGGGGACGGAAACACCATATATTTT. Translation: CATTLQGDGNTIYF. J is TRBJ1-3 and V is TRBV19, with TRBD1 matching over 8 bases. J gave up 4 bases and V 10 bases, and 9 bases lay outside the gene matches. There are 14 residues in the CDR3. CDR1 and CDR2 (germline): LNHDA, SQIVND (reference sequence).